These 14 T cell receptor beta chains originate from one sample sequenced in a study of T cell responses to AZD1222 COVID-19 vaccine. Clones were sequenced by immunoSEQ multiplex PCR, and TCRdb holds only the in-frame ones, with some missing. The table includes approximately 130,000 clones, 88% detected once. The specimen was peripheral blood, collected 28 days after the second AZD1222 dose. The receptors here all came from an adult who received the AZD1222 COVID-19 vaccine.

V usage is TRBV19 and J usage is TRBJ2-2; perhaps D is TRBD1 or TRBD2 (5 bases each). V gave up 5 bases and J gave up 6 bases, with 16 bases separating them. This CDR3 has 15 residues. Germline assignment: CDR1 LNHDA and CDR2 SQIVND (reference sequence). As DNA, the CDR3 is TGTGCCAGTAGTCTGGAAGAGGGGATCCCCGGGGAGCTGTTTTTT. Translation gives CASSLEEGIPGELFF.

This sequence joins TRBV28 and TRBJ1-2; weak D call: TRBD1 (5 bases). Trimming removed 2 bases from V and 5 bases from J, with 9 bases in between. The germline gives CDR1 MDHEN, CDR2 SYDVKM. The length of the CDR3 is 13 residues. The CDR3 here is CASSLLGAYGYTF. The CDR3 DNA reads as TGTGCCAGCAGTTTACTCGGGGCTTATGGCTACACCTTC.

CDR3 sequence reads: CASSPWDRENYGYTF. CDR3 in DNA: TGTGCCAGCAGCCCCTGGGACAGGGAAAACTATGGCTACACCTTC. The chain has TRBV3-1 (or the pseudogene TRBV3-2) and TRBJ1-2; TRBD1 aligns across 9 bases. The trim removed 4 bases at V and 2 bases at J, leaving 5 bases unmatched. CDR3 length: 15 amino acids. The V gene's germline CDR1 is LGHDT and CDR2 YNNKEL (reference sequence).

CDR3 loop: CASRLGTQETQYF. The DNA of the CDR3 is TGTGCCAGCAGATTAGGGACTCAAGAGACCCAGTACTTC. The rearrangement joins TRBV28 to TRBJ2-5; D is perhaps TRBD2 (6 bases). The CDR3 is 13 amino acids. The V end was cut by 6 bases, the J end by 2 bases, with 10 bases between. Germline V gives CDR1 MDHEN, CDR2 SYDVKM.

V and J are TRBV5-1 and TRBJ1-1; D is undetermined. Germline lookup yields CDR1 SGHRS and CDR2 YFSETQ. CDR3 size: 11 residues. Deletions cut 2 bases from V and 8 bases from J, with 7 bases between. CDR3 DNA sequence: TGCGCCAGCAGCTTCATGGGAGAAGCTTTCTTT. It is translated as CASSFMGEAFF.

V is TRBV10-2 and J is TRBJ2-1; possibly TRBD2 for D (5 bases). The V end was cut by 1 base, the J end by 5 bases, with 15 bases between. Per the germline V gene, CDR1 is WSHSY and CDR2 is SAAADI. This CDR3 contains 16 residues. In DNA, the CDR3 is TGCGCCAGCAGTGAGTGGCGGACTTCGCATAACAATGAGCAGTTCTTC. This translates into CASSEWRTSHNNEQFF.

The genes are TRBV6-5 and TRBJ2-1, with TRBD1 matching over 9 bases. V shed 6 bases, J shed 10 bases, and the junction held 1 base outside the gene matches. In germline, CDR1 is MNHEY, CDR2 SVGAGI. The CDR3 is made up of 11 amino acids. DNA of the CDR3: TGTGCCAGCAGCACAGGGGGCGAGCAGTTCTTC. Translation gives CASSTGGEQFF.

The CDR3 sequence: CASIPTWGTTQTQYF. CDR3 coding DNA: TGTGCCAGCATTCCCACATGGGGGACAACGCAGACCCAGTACTTC. The J gene is TRBJ2-5, the V gene TRBV6-5; maybe TRBD1 (6 bases). V dropped 7 bases and J dropped 6 bases, with 21 bases sitting between them. CDR3 length: 15 residues. CDR1 is MNHEY and CDR2 is SVGAGI in the germline V gene.

The rearrangement links TRBV7-9 to TRBJ2-1, with 8 bases matching TRBD2. The CDR3 has 15 residues. V was clipped by 5 bases and J by 2 bases; unmatched bases: 5. Looked up from germline, CDR1 is SEHNR and CDR2 is FQNEAQ (reference sequence). CDR3 sequence (DNA): TGTGCCAGCAGCGGTAGCGGGACCACCTACAATGAGCAGTTCTTC. It codes for CASSGSGTTYNEQFF. The full variable domain, completed using reference TRBV7-9 and TRBJ2-1, is DTGVSQNPRHKITKRGQNVTFRCDPISEHNRLYWYRQTLGQGPEFLTYFQNEAQLEKSRLLSDRFSAERPKGSFSTLEIQRTEQGDSAMYLCASSGSGTTYNEQFFGPGTRLTVL.

V is TRBV18 and J is TRBJ1-5, with 11 bases fitting TRBD1. This CDR3 spans 14 amino acids. The J segment lost 6 bases and the V segment lost 6 bases, leaving 4 bases of the junction unmatched. Germline-derived CDR1 and CDR2 are KGHSH and LQKENI. The CDR3 loop reads CASSGTGGGQPQHF. The CDR3 DNA reads as TGTGCCAGCTCCGGGACAGGGGGAGGTCAGCCCCAGCATTTT.

V usage is TRBV14 and J usage is TRBJ1-1; D ambiguous. This CDR3 has 10 amino acids. Germline V gives CDR1 SGHDN, CDR2 FVKESK. V was trimmed by 0 bases and J by 11 bases, leaving 4 bases between them. The chain's CDR3 is CASSQDGAFF. For the CDR3, the DNA is TGTGCCAGCAGCCAAGATGGGGCTTTCTTT.

This clone appeared once. The rearrangement links TRBV6-5 to TRBJ1-3; D is unclear. Trimming took 0 bases from V and 0 from J, leaving 6 bases between them. Germline lookup yields CDR1 MNHEY and CDR2 SVGAGI. The CDR3 consists of 15 residues. The CDR3 DNA reads as TGTGCCAGCAGTTACTCGACGGACTCTGGAAACACCATATATTTT. Protein sequence: CASSYSTDSGNTIYF.

The rearrangement joins TRBV5-1 to TRBJ2-2; 8 bases align to TRBD1. Germline V gene lookup returns CDR1 SGHRS and CDR2 YFSETQ. J lost 1 base, V lost 5 bases, and 1 base had no gene match. The CDR3 length is 14 residues. Here the CDR3 reads CASRGTGNTGELFF. CDR3 sequence (DNA): TGCGCCAGCAGGGGGACAGGGAACACCGGGGAGCTGTTTTTT. Full variable domain (rest looked up from reference TRBV5-1 and TRBJ2-2): KAGVTQTPRYLIKTRGQQVTLSCSPISGHRSVSWYQQTPGQGLQFLFEYFSETQRNKGNFPGRFSGRQFSNSRSEMNVSTLELGDSALYLCASRGTGNTGELFFGEGSRLTVL.

The genes are TRBV6-5 and TRBJ2-7; tentative D call: TRBD1 (6 bases). The V end lost 0 bases, the J end lost 0 bases, and 12 bases lay between the germline ends. In germline, CDR1 is MNHEY, CDR2 SVGAGI. CDR3 length: 16 residues. CDR3 region: CASSYSRTEVSYEQYF. For the CDR3, the DNA is TGTGCCAGCAGTTACTCTAGGACAGAAGTCTCCTACGAGCAGTACTTC.